The rows below give T cell receptor beta chains drawn from one sample of a study of blood T cell repertoires in COVID-19. The data were produced by immunoSEQ multiplex PCR, yet TCRdb's version contains in-frame clones alone and is incomplete. The data hold 180,000 or so clones, with about 86% observed a single time. The sequenced material came from peripheral blood. These receptors all come from a woman older than 75 in a cohort sampled during active or convalescent COVID-19. The CDR3 runs from the conserved cysteine through the conserved F or W. Fields, in order: J gene, V gene, CDR3 protein.

TRBJ2-1 TRBV5-4 CASSLGGTSGSSEQFF
TRBJ1-1 TRBV6-5 CASSSAGGNLNTEAFF
TRBJ1-5 TRBV24-1 CATSDSPGQGLGHQPQHF
TRBJ1-5 TRBV12-3/TRBV12-4 CASNTGVLPQHF
TRBJ2-1 TRBV10-1 CASSESGHESDEQFF
TRBJ1-5 TRBV24-1 CATRPSGGRNQPQHF
TRBJ2-5 TRBV5-1 CASSLGASGREETQYF
TRBJ1-1 TRBV3-1/TRBV3-2 CASSQGTGGMNTEAFF
TRBJ2-7 TRBV7-2 CASSPTAVLKAYEQYF
TRBJ1-2 TRBV11-2 CASSSPAGTGVYGYTF
TRBJ2-1 TRBV4-1 CASSPGLAGGHSSYNEQFF
TRBJ2-3 TRBV10-3 CAISESSQGLWTDTQYF
TRBJ2-1 TRBV25-1 CASSEAGGYEQFF
TRBJ1-4 TRBV11-3 CASSSRRTGLFSEKLFF
TRBJ2-5 TRBV11-2 CASSQQGEETQYF
TRBJ1-2 TRBV29-1 CSAETGGNYGYTF
TRBJ2-1 TRBV7-2 CASSPTRRGRYEQFF
TRBJ1-1 TRBV29-1 CSVEDLRRVEAFF
TRBJ1-1 TRBV5-1 CASNRGGGGNTEAFF
TRBJ2-1 TRBV4-1 CASSHQFNEQFF
TRBJ2-5 TRBV4-3 CASSQEGGRRETQYF
TRBJ1-5 TRBV10-3 CATWQGGLNQPQHF
TRBJ1-4 TRBV5-1 CASSLEQGPNEKLFF
TRBJ1-3 TRBV18 CASSPGHLSWSSGNTIYF
TRBJ2-3 TRBV27 CASSARDRGTDTQYF
TRBJ1-2 TRBV5-1 CASSLDRDNYGYTF
TRBJ1-1 TRBV18 CASSSQANTEAFF
TRBJ1-6 TRBV6-5 CASIRTDNSPLHF
TRBJ2-7 TRBV27 CASSRAGTGIYEQYF
TRBJ2-7 TRBV7-2 CASSLGTSGGQQYF
TRBJ1-5 TRBV28 CASTWTDSNQPQHF
TRBJ2-5 TRBV10-1 CASSNSYQETQYF
TRBJ1-2 TRBV7-2 CASSLDSIFNYGYTF
TRBJ1-4 TRBV5-8 CASSFEGREKLFF
TRBJ1-5 TRBV2 CASSVRQINQPQHF
TRBJ2-5 TRBV4-1 CASSRGLAGGPFPTQYF
TRBJ1-4 TRBV6-1 CASSEGQGLREKLFF
TRBJ2-5 TRBV19 CASNRQGQETQYF
TRBJ2-3 TRBV27 CASSLSHVGVAGWGTDTQYF
TRBJ2-1 TRBV11-3 CASSSRDKGYNEQFF
TRBJ2-1 TRBV7-9 CASSLGLRSGEYPFF
TRBJ1-1 TRBV29-1 CSVTGTGGLQAFF
TRBJ1-5 TRBV7-2 CASSLYTRGQGTNQPQHF
TRBJ1-2 TRBV7-2 CASSNTQGASGYTF
TRBJ1-2 TRBV7-9 CASSLPPRTGGLHGYTF
TRBJ1-2 TRBV4-3 CASSTRTGDLGGYTF
TRBJ2-3 TRBV25-1 CASSELRSGVSTDTQYF
TRBJ2-7 TRBV6-5 CASTSTGTASEEQYF
TRBJ2-7 TRBV7-8 CASSQPPLLSYEQYF
TRBJ2-3 TRBV10-2 CASSEQGGPDTQYF
TRBJ1-1 TRBV11-3 CASSVGTGAEAFF
TRBJ1-2 TRBV28 CASTANYGYTF
TRBJ2-7 TRBV10-1 CASSESRDSSSYEQYF
TRBJ1-2 TRBV20-1 CSARALRGYTF
TRBJ1-5 TRBV5-5 CASSLDTAGANQPQHF